Following are 24 T cell receptor beta chains from one sample sequenced in a study of CD4+ T cells in melanoma. The assay was immunoSEQ multiplex PCR, and TCRdb's table has in-frame clones only and misses some. This table has roughly 110,000 clones, roughly 90% appearing once. Sequencing was done on a sample of peripheral blood. Every receptor here comes from a human donor with melanoma.

This clone was seen just once. This chain joins TRBV19 and TRBJ2-3; D may correspond to TRBD1 or TRBD2 (5 bases each). Germline lookup yields CDR1 LNHDA and CDR2 SQIVND (reference sequence). V was pared by 7 bases and J by 0 bases, with 17 bases between. The CDR3 has 16 amino acids. The CDR3 reads CASTYAADTSTDTQYF. The CDR3 region has the DNA TGTGCCAGTACCTACGCAGCGGACACTAGCACAGATACGCAGTATTTT.

The chain combines TRBV7-3 with TRBJ2-3; D is unclear. The CDR3 spans 14 residues. V was shortened by 5 bases and J by 1 base, with 10 bases between the two germline ends. CDR1 SGHTA and CDR2 FQGTGA come from the germline V gene. For the CDR3, the DNA is TGTGCCAGCAGCCCATGGCAGGGCACAGATACGCAGTATTTT. Protein sequence: CASSPWQGTDTQYF.

The chain uses TRBV4-1 and TRBJ2-7; no firm D call. The V end was cut by 1 base, the J end by 6 bases, with 7 bases between. This CDR3 contains 12 residues. Germline-derived CDR1 and CDR2 are MGHRA and YSYEKL. The CDR3 protein is CASSQVNSEQYF. CDR3 nucleotides: TGCGCCAGCAGCCAAGTGAACTCCGAGCAGTACTTC.

The chain links TRBV11-2 to TRBJ2-7; D is uncertain. This CDR3 spans 13 amino acids. Germline V CDR1 and CDR2: SGHAT, FQNNGV. V was trimmed by 4 bases and J by 3 bases, leaving 10 bases between them. The chain's CDR3 is CASSSTVYYEQYF. Written as DNA, the CDR3 is TGTGCCAGCAGCTCGACCGTTTACTACGAGCAGTACTTC. Looking up the rest from reference TRBV11-2 and TRBJ2-7 gives the full variable domain: EAGVAQSPRYKIIEKRQSVAFWCNPISGHATLYWYQQILGQGPKLLIQFQNNGVVDDSQLPKDRFSAERLKGVDSTLKIQPAKLEDSAVYLCASSSTVYYEQYFGPGTRLTVT.

The V gene is TRBV7-3, the J gene TRBJ2-3; 7 bases map to TRBD1. This CDR3 spans 14 amino acids. The germline CDR1 and CDR2 sequences are SGHTA and FQGTGA. Trimming cost V 5 bases and J 6 bases; bases outside gene matches: 8. CDR3 sequence: CASSIQGPEDTQYF. CDR3 DNA sequence: TGTGCCAGCAGCATACAGGGGCCCGAGGATACGCAGTATTTT.

V and J are TRBV19 and TRBJ2-1, with TRBD2 matching 9 bases. This CDR3 is built from 16 residues. From germline, CDR1 is LNHDA and CDR2 SQIVND (reference sequence). V trimming: 3 bases; J trimming: 12 bases; junction bases outside the gene matches: 15. DNA for the CDR3: TGTGCCAGTAGTATGGGTCTTTTGGCGGGAGGGCGCGGGCAGTTCTTC. Translating gives CASSMGLLAGGRGQFF.

The sample holds one count of this clone. The chain joins TRBV7-3 to TRBJ2-1, with TRBD1 matching 11 bases. The germline gives CDR1 SGHTA, CDR2 FQGTGA. The CDR3 sequence is 14 residues long. The J segment lost 9 bases and the V segment lost 3 bases, leaving 4 bases of the junction unmatched. The CDR3 here is CASSFRDRGTEQFF. CDR3 nucleotides: TGTGCCAGCAGCTTCCGGGACAGGGGGACTGAGCAGTTCTTC. Full variable domain (rest looked up from reference TRBV7-3 and TRBJ2-1): GAGVSQTPSNKVTEKGKYVELRCDPISGHTALYWYRQSLGQGPEFLIYFQGTGAADDSGLPNDRFFAVRPEGSVSTLKIQRTERGDSAVYLCASSFRDRGTEQFFGPGTRLTVL.

The rearrangement uses TRBV7-9 and TRBJ1-5, with D perhaps matching TRBD1 (6 bases). V was shortened by 5 bases and J by 6 bases, with 14 bases between the two germline ends. The germline V gene has CDR1 SEHNR and CDR2 FQNEAQ (reference sequence). This CDR3 region has 14 residues. The CDR3 DNA is TGTGCCAGCAGCAGTACAGGGAGCGGTCAGCCCCAGCATTTT. Translation gives CASSSTGSGQPQHF.

This chain uses TRBV5-1 with TRBJ2-2; D unclear. This CDR3 has 15 residues. The V gene lost 2 bases and the J gene lost 3 bases, with 11 bases spanning the gap. Germline values: CDR1 SGHRS, CDR2 YFSETQ. The CDR3 DNA reads TGCGCCAGCAGCTTACAAGGGATCCACACCGGGGAGCTGTTTTTT. The encoded protein is CASSLQGIHTGELFF.

As to this clone: Within the sample, other DNA sequences also encode this same CDR3. The V gene is TRBV27, the J gene TRBJ2-5, with D possibly being TRBD2 (5 bases). Looked up from germline, CDR1 is MNHEY and CDR2 is SMNVEV (reference sequence). The length of the CDR3 is 14 residues. Trimming stripped 4 bases from V and 5 bases from J, with 14 bases between. The CDR3 region is CASSSWTRGETQYF. In nucleotides, the CDR3 is TGTGCCAGCAGTTCCTGGACCAGAGGGGAGACCCAGTACTTC.

This sequence joins TRBV29-1 and TRBJ2-3; 8 nucleotides line up with TRBD1. The germline gives CDR1 SQVTM, CDR2 ANQGSEA. The V segment lost 7 bases and the J segment 5 bases; nucleotides outside the gene matches: 5. The CDR3 runs to 12 residues. The CDR3 coding sequence is TGCAGCGCAGGGGGCAGGGGAGATACGCAGTATTTT. Translated: CSAGGRGDTQYF.

The chain uses TRBV30 and TRBJ2-5; TRBD1 matches 9 bases. The DNA matches TRBJ2-7 better at its end, which makes the J call doubtful. Germline-derived CDR1 and CDR2 are GTSNPN and SVGIG (reference sequence). This CDR3 region has 15 residues. The CDR3 here is CAWMNRDRVSYEQYF. Written as DNA, the CDR3 is TGTGCCTGGATGAACCGGGACAGGGTTTCCTACGAGCAGTACTTC.

V gene TRBV6-5 combines with J gene TRBJ1-1; D is uncertain. The V and J ends lost 5 bases and 1 base respectively, with 11 bases between them. The CDR3 contains 14 residues. The germline V gene has CDR1 MNHEY and CDR2 SVGAGI. In DNA, the CDR3 is TGTGCCAGCAGTGGGGTCGGGCGGAACACTGAAGCTTTCTTT. Its translation: CASSGVGRNTEAFF.

This chain uses TRBV7-2 with TRBJ2-3; 13 nucleotides agree with TRBD2. J gave up 4 bases and V 1 base, and 2 bases lay outside the gene matches. Germline V lookup: CDR1 SGHTA, CDR2 FQGNSA. CDR3 length: 16 amino acids. The CDR3: CASSLGLAGGSDTQYF. CDR3 sequence (DNA): TGTGCCAGCAGCTTAGGACTAGCGGGGGGATCAGATACGCAGTATTTT.

J is TRBJ1-4 and V is TRBV30; no clear D gene. Germline lookup yields CDR1 GTSNPN and CDR2 SVGIG (reference sequence). The CDR3 length is 14 residues. Trimming took off 0 bases at V and 4 bases at J, with 9 bases between the two ends. Written as DNA, the CDR3 is TGTGCCTGGAGTGTATCCAGGTTTAATGAAAAACTGTTTTTT. This codes for CAWSVSRFNEKLFF.

Comment on this clone: An end of the junction differs from the germline gene, which may be a read error. The chain links TRBV7-2 to TRBJ2-1; the match to TRBD1 covers 7 bases. Germline V gene lookup returns CDR1 SGHTA and CDR2 FQGNSA. This CDR3 has 12 residues. CDR3 sequence (DNA): TGTGCCAGCAGTTCTTCTTTAGGGGGCAAGGTCTTC. As protein: CASSSSLGGKVF.

A note on this clone: Other nucleotide sequences in the sample specify the same CDR3. The chain recombines TRBV19 with TRBJ2-7; 11 bases align to TRBD2. The CDR3 consists of 15 residues. Germline V gene sequence: CDR1 LNHDA, CDR2 SQIVND (reference sequence). Trimming removed 4 bases from V and 0 bases from J; junction bases left unmatched: 2. The CDR3 DNA reads TGTGCCAGTAGTAGAACTAGCGGGAGCTCCTACGAGCAGTACTTC. As protein: CASSRTSGSSYEQYF.

The rearrangement links TRBV4-1 to TRBJ2-6, with D tentatively TRBD1 (6 bases). The ends were cut back, 1 base at V and 0 bases at J, with 13 bases in the middle. The germline V gene has CDR1 MGHRA and CDR2 YSYEKL. The CDR3 runs to 18 residues. The CDR3 reads CASSQGQGKNSGANVLTF. The CDR3 coding sequence is TGCGCCAGCAGCCAAGGGCAGGGGAAGAACTCTGGGGCCAACGTCCTGACTTTC.

Remarks on this clone: This sample also contains other DNA sequences that code for the same CDR3. The chain links TRBV15 to TRBJ1-6; no clear D. Germline CDR1 is LNHNV and CDR2 is YYDKDF (reference sequence). The V end was cut by 0 bases, the J end by 7 bases, with 1 base between. The CDR3 has 12 amino acids. DNA for the CDR3: TGTGCCACCAGCAGAGAGAATTCACCCCTCCACTTT. As protein: CATSRENSPLHF.

The V call is TRBV28, the J call TRBJ1-2, with 8 positions matching TRBD1. The V and J ends lost 6 bases and 4 bases, in that order; junction bases with no gene match: 10. Germline-derived CDR1 and CDR2 are MDHEN and SYDVKM. The CDR3 sequence is 15 residues long. The DNA for the CDR3 is TGTGCCAGCAGCCCCTCAGGGGGCGCCGGCTATGGCTACACCTTC. Its protein product is CASSPSGGAGYGYTF.

J is TRBJ1-1 and V is TRBV19; 8 bases are a match to TRBD1. The CDR3 runs 16 residues. Germline-derived CDR1 and CDR2 are LNHDA and SQIVND (reference sequence). Trimming at V came to 1 base and at J to 5 bases, leaving 9 bases not matched to a gene. In DNA, the CDR3 is TGTGCCAGTAGTATAGGCCGGGGCAGGGGGCCTACTGAAGCTTTCTTT. This encodes CASSIGRGRGPTEAFF.

This chain links TRBV5-6 with TRBJ2-1; D remains unclear. This CDR3 is built from 15 residues. CDR1 and CDR2 from the germline V gene are SGHDT and YYEEEE. Deletions cut 1 base from V and 1 base from J, with 9 bases between. The CDR3 region has the DNA TGTGCCAGCAGCTTGAACCCCTTTTCCTACAATGAGCAGTTCTTC. The encoded protein is CASSLNPFSYNEQFF.

The chain combines TRBV29-1 with TRBJ2-1; 10 bases are shared with TRBD1. Germline V gives CDR1 SQVTM, CDR2 ANQGSEA. The junction had 5 bases not matched to a gene; V was cut back by 7 bases and J by 2 bases. The length of the CDR3 is 14 residues. CDR3 coding DNA: TGCAGCGCCAGAGGACAGGGGGCCTACAATGAGCAGTTCTTC. Its translation: CSARGQGAYNEQFF.

The CDR3 coding sequence is TGTGCCAGCAGCTTATTAGGGTACAACGAGCAGTACTTC. Protein: CASSLLGYNEQYF. The genes are TRBV7-2 and TRBJ2-7; no reliable D call. The germline CDR1 and CDR2 sequences are SGHTA and FQGNSA. This CDR3 contains 13 residues. Trimming stripped 2 bases from V and 5 bases from J, with 10 bases between.